The 6 T cell receptor beta chains in this list originate from one sample, sequenced in a study of cytomegalovirus exposure and HLA in healthy donors. Use of 60 Vbeta and 13 Jbeta primers characterized the PCR. Here immunoSEQ multiplex PCR was the method, and the copy in TCRdb shows in-frame clones only, minus some. In the table there are under 200,000 clones, 80% to 90% of which are singletons. The sample comprised PBMCs. All receptors come from a man aged 25 to 45 in good health and CMV-seropositive.

The gene calls are TRBV9 and TRBJ2-1; D possibly corresponds to TRBD2 (6 bases). CDR3 length: 13 amino acids. V was pared by 0 bases and J by 10 bases, with 11 bases between. CDR1 is SGDLS and CDR2 is YYNGEE in the germline V gene. The CDR3 loop is CASSVVGAGEQFF. CDR3 DNA sequence: TGTGCCAGCAGCGTAGTAGGCGCGGGAGAGCAGTTCTTC.

The rearrangement joins TRBV18 to TRBJ1-5, with D perhaps matching TRBD1 (5 bases). The CDR3 length is 15 residues. CDR1 and CDR2 from the germline V gene are KGHSH and LQKENI. V was shortened by 3 bases and J by 0 bases, with 9 bases between the two germline ends. Here the CDR3 reads CASSPSRDSNQPQHF. CDR3 nucleotides: TGTGCCAGCTCACCGAGCAGGGATAGCAATCAGCCCCAGCATTTT.

This clone has only one observation. The V and J genes are TRBV15 and TRBJ2-4; TRBD1 aligns across 9 bases. The V segment lost 0 bases and the J segment 8 bases; nucleotides outside the gene matches: 5. The CDR3 covers 15 residues. The germline V gene has CDR1 LNHNV and CDR2 YYDKDF (reference sequence). The CDR3, as DNA: TGTGCCACCAGCAGAGATCCCGACAGGGGGGACATTCAGTACTTC. Its protein product is CATSRDPDRGDIQYF.

This sequence joins TRBV4-3 and TRBJ2-2; TRBD1 agrees at 10 bases. The CDR3 extends over 18 amino acids. Germline V CDR1 and CDR2: LGHNA, YSLEER. The V segment lost 0 bases and the J segment 2 bases; nucleotides outside the gene matches: 6. CDR3 coding DNA: TGCGCCAGCAGCCAAGACTTCTGGGACAGGGGAAACACCGGGGAGCTGTTTTTT. As protein: CASSQDFWDRGNTGELFF.

The chain uses TRBV7-9 and TRBJ2-3; no reliable D call. V gave up 5 bases and J gave up 4 bases, with 7 bases separating them. This CDR3 is 12 amino acids long. CDR1 SEHNR and CDR2 FQNEAQ come from the germline V gene (reference sequence). DNA of the CDR3: TGTGCCAGCAGCCCCTATTCAGATACGCAGTATTTT. Translating it yields CASSPYSDTQYF.

This rearrangement joins TRBV4-2 to TRBJ1-2; TRBD1 agrees at 7 bases. The CDR3 consists of 12 residues. Trimming took 1 base from V and 9 from J; bases not matched to a gene: 2. CDR1 is LGHNA and CDR2 is YNFKEQ in the germline V gene. This chain's CDR3 is CASSQVQGRYTF. Here the CDR3 DNA reads TGTGCCAGCAGCCAAGTACAGGGGCGCTACACCTTC.